One sample yielded the 2 T cell receptor beta chains listed below, sequenced in a study of PD-1 blockade in mismatch repair-deficient tumors. Profiling relied on immunoSEQ multiplex PCR, and the TCRdb table lists in-frame clones only, not all of them. The table includes tens of thousands of clones, 81% detected once. The material sequenced was peripheral blood, taken 12 weeks after starting pembrolizumab. The receptors were sampled from an adult with mismatch repair-deficient cancer.

The chain employs TRBV29-1 and TRBJ1-1, with 10 bases fitting TRBD1. The CDR3 has 13 residues. The germline gives CDR1 SQVTM, CDR2 ANQGSEA. V gave up 7 bases and J gave up 5 bases; unmatched junction bases: 7. Here the CDR3 DNA reads TGCAGCGCTCGGACAGGGGGAGGTACTGAAGCTTTCTTT. Translation gives CSARTGGGTEAFF.

The chain links TRBV5-1 to TRBJ2-3; 10 nucleotides match TRBD1. The germline V gene encodes CDR1 SGHRS and CDR2 YFSETQ. J was trimmed by 4 bases and V by 3 bases; bases with no gene match: 2. The CDR3 consists of 14 residues. CDR3 DNA sequence: TGCGCCAGCAGCTGGACAGGGGGGGCAGATACGCAGTATTTT. Encoded protein: CASSWTGGADTQYF.